This T cell receptor (beta chain) appears in the sequencing data of a study of T-cell memory formation after mild COVID-19. Background on the study: Across donors, TCR clusters were largely donor specific. The study, taken as a whole, reports: Clones shrinking between day 15 and 85 showed a balanced CD4/CD8 split, and those that grew later tilted toward CD4+. CD4+ clones that contracted lay mainly in CM and EM; CD8+ ones lay in EMRA.

In its sample, this clonotype was seen many times. Its specificity is unknown. Sample barcodes and UMIs were carried by the TCR alpha and TCR beta cDNA libraries that 5'RACE generated with constant-segment primers. TCRdb fed the 5' RACE reads into MiXCR, producing one record per CDR3 protein. The profile shows around 200,000 distinct CDR3 sequences, around 30% of them singletons. The CDR3 runs 11 residues. Per germline, CDR1 SGHTA and CDR2 FQGNSA. Trimming removed 5 bases from V and 3 bases from J, with 5 bases in between. The sequenced material came from PBMCs or a T cell subset sorted from them (not recorded which). The sequence came from an adult woman who had mild COVID-19 (a few samples of this study predate the infection). Cell type and time point are not known. The chain links TRBV7-2 to TRBJ2-7; D is ambiguous. The CDR3 coding sequence is TGTGCCAGCAGCCCCAGCTACGAGCAGTACTTC. Residues: CASSPSYEQYF.